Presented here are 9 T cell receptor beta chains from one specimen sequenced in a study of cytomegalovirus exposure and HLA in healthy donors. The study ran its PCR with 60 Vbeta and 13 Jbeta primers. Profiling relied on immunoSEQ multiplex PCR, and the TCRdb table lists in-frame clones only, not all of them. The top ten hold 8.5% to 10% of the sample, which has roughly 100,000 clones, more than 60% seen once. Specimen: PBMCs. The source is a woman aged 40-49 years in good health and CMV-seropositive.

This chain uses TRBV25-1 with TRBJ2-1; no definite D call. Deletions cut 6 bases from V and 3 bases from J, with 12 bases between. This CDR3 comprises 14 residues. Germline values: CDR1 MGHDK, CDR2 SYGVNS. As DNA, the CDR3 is TGTGCCAGCAGGGCCCGGCAGGTCTACAATGAGCAGTTCTTC. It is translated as CASRARQVYNEQFF.

CDR3 protein: CASSMELRLFF. CDR3 DNA sequence: TGTGCCAGTAGTATGGAGTTGAGACTGTTTTTT. The V and J genes are TRBV19 and TRBJ1-4; D not resolved. The ends were cut back, 3 bases at V and 13 bases at J, with 9 bases in the middle. The germline V gene encodes CDR1 LNHDA and CDR2 SQIVND (reference sequence). CDR3 length equals 11 residues.

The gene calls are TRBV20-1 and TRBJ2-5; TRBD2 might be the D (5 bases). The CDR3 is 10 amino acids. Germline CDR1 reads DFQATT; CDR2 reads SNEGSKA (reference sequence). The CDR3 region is CREPREVQYF. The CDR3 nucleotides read TGCAGAGAACCACGGGAAGTGCAGTACTTC.

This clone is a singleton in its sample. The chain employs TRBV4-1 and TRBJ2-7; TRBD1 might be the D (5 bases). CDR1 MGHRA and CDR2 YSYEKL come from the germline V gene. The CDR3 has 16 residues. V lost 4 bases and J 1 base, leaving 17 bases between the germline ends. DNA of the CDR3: TGCGCCAGCAGCCTAAGATTTGGCAGGGCTTCCTACGAGCAGTACTTC. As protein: CASSLRFGRASYEQYF.

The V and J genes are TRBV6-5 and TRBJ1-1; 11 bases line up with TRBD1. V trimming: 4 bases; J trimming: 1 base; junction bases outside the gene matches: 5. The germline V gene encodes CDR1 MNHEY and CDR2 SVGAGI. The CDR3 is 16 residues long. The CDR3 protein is CASSSDRGRGNTEAFF. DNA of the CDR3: TGTGCCAGCAGTTCGGACAGGGGGCGGGGGAACACTGAAGCTTTCTTT.

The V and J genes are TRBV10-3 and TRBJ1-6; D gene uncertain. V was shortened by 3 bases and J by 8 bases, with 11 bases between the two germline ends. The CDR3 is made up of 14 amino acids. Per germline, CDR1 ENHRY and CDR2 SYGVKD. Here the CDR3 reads CAISEMRLDSPLHF. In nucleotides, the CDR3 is TGTGCCATCAGTGAAATGCGCCTTGATTCACCCCTCCACTTT.

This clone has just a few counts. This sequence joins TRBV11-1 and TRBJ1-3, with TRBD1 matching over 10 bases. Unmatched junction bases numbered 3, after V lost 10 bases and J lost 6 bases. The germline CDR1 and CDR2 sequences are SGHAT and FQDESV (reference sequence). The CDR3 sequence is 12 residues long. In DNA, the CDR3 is TGTGCCACCGGACAGGGGGAAAACACCATATATTTT. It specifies CATGQGENTIYF.

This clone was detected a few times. In nucleotides, the CDR3 is TGCAGTGCGAGGACAGATACGCAGTATTTT. It encodes CSARTDTQYF. The chain links TRBV20-1 to TRBJ2-3, with no clear D. The V gene lost 6 bases and the J gene lost 3 bases, with 4 bases spanning the gap. Looked up from germline, CDR1 is DFQATT and CDR2 is SNEGSKA (reference sequence). This CDR3 is 10 amino acids long.

The CDR3 sequence: CASSIVGVDGGGARLFF. For the CDR3, the DNA is TGTGCCAGTAGTATAGTCGGTGTGGACGGAGGGGGGGCCAGGCTGTTTTTT. The chain couples TRBV19 to TRBJ1-4; possibly TRBD1 for D (6 bases). This CDR3 spans 17 amino acids. Trimming shortened V by 1 base and J by 14 bases, and 26 bases separated the two germline ends. CDR1 is LNHDA, CDR2 SQIVND, per germline (reference sequence).